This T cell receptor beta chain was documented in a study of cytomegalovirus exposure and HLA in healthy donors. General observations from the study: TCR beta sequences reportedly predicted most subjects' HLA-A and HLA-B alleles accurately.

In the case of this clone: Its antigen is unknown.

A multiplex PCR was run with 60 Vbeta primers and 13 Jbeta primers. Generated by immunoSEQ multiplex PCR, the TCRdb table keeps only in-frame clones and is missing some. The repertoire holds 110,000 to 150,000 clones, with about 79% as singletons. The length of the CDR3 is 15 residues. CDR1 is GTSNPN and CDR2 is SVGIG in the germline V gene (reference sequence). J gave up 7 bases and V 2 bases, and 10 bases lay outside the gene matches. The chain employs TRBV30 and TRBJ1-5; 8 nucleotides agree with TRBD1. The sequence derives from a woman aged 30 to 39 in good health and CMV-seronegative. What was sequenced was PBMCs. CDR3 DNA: TGTGCCTGGAGTCGAGTACAGGGGGTTGGGCAGCCCCAGCATTTT. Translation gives CAWSRVQGVGQPQHF.